This is a list of T cell receptor beta chains from one sample in a study of T cell changes during pregnancy in multiple sclerosis. Measured with immunoSEQ multiplex PCR; TCRdb has only the in-frame clones, and not every one. The data show about 41,000 clones, roughly nine tenths seen once. Sample: CD8+ T cells from peripheral blood mononuclear cells, taken in the third trimester of pregnancy. All receptors come from a female donor with multiple sclerosis, enrolled in a pregnancy study. Each CDR3 is given with its conserved first and last residue. The D gene is left open where the match is weak. The size field is filled for only some rows; it gives once, few, many or a size class.

v_call,cdr3_length,j_call,clone_size,d_call,cdr3_nt,cdr3_aa
TRBV7-9,13,TRBJ1-1,-,-,TGTGCCAGCAGCTTAGGGGGCCGCGCTGAAGCTTTCTTT,CASSLGGRAEAFF
TRBV30,13,TRBJ1-1,-,TRBD1,TGTGCCTGGGGGGACAGGGCGGGCACTGAAGCTTTCTTT,CAWGDRAGTEAFF
TRBV30,16,TRBJ1-2,-,-,TGTGCCTGGACCAACCGGGACACGACCATAATTAATGGCTACACCTTC,CAWTNRDTTIINGYTF
TRBV4-3,15,TRBJ2-7,-,-,TGCGCCAGCAGCCAAGGTTCTCAGGGCGCCTACGAGCAGTACTTC,CASSQGSQGAYEQYF
TRBV4-3,14,TRBJ1-1,-,-,TGCGCCAGCAGCCAAGACGTCGAGGGCACTGAAGCTTTCTTT,CASSQDVEGTEAFF
TRBV6-5,14,TRBJ2-3,-,TRBD2,TGTGCCAGCAAATTCGGGGGGGCCATTGATACGCAGTATTTT,CASKFGGAIDTQYF
TRBV7-9,13,TRBJ2-5,-,-,TGTGCCAGCATCACAGCAAATGGGGAGACCCAGTACTTC,CASITANGETQYF
TRBV5-3,15,TRBJ2-3,-,-,TGTGCCAGAAGCGCAGGGAGGCGGAGCACAGATACGCAGTATTTT,CARSAGRRSTDTQYF
TRBV27,14,TRBJ1-5,-,TRBD1,TGTGCCAGCAGTTTAGGACAGGGTAGCCAGCCCCAGCATTTT,CASSLGQGSQPQHF
TRBV27,16,TRBJ1-6,-,TRBD1,TGTGCCAGCAGTTTGACAGGGTGGAACTATAATTCACCCCTCCACTTT,CASSLTGWNYNSPLHF
TRBV4-3,16,TRBJ2-6,-,-,TGCGCCAGCAGCCAAGACAGGTCCTCTGGGGCCAACGTCCTGACTTTC,CASSQDRSSGANVLTF
TRBV27,13,TRBJ1-5,-,TRBD1,TGTGCCAGCAGTTTTACAGGGGGTCAGCCCCAGCATTTT,CASSFTGGQPQHF
TRBV6-1,11,TRBJ1-2,-,TRBD1,TGTGCCAGCCCCGGACAGGATGGCTACACCTTC,CASPGQDGYTF
TRBV6-6,12,TRBJ2-3,-,-,TGTGCCAGCAGTGCCGACGGGTCCCGAAAGTATTTT,CASSADGSRKYF
TRBV19,18,TRBJ2-3,-,TRBD2,TGTGCCAGTAGTATATGGACGGGAGGGCCCCCGGGCACAGATACGCAGTATTTT,CASSIWTGGPPGTDTQYF
TRBV27,13,TRBJ1-2,-,-,TGTGCCAGCAGTTTTGGCGGACTCTATGGCTACACCTTC,CASSFGGLYGYTF
TRBV11-2,14,TRBJ1-1,-,-,TGTGCCAGCAGCTTCGGCGGAGTGAACACTGAAGCTTTCTTT,CASSFGGVNTEAFF
TRBV6-5,16,TRBJ2-2,once,TRBD1,TGTGCCAGCAGTTACCAGCCGGGACAGGCCACCGGGGAGCTGTTTTTT,CASSYQPGQATGELFF
TRBV19,13,TRBJ1-5,-,-,TGTGCCAGTAGTTTAATGAGCAATCAGCCCCAGCATTTT,CASSLMSNQPQHF
TRBV15,16,TRBJ2-5,-,-,TGTGCCACCAACTGGAGAAAGGTCGCGGGACCTGAGACCCAGTACTTC,CATNWRKVAGPETQYF
TRBV4-3,17,TRBJ2-7,-,-,TGCGCCAGCAGCCAAGAGTTACGGGGGACCCTTGGCTACGAGCAGTACTTC,CASSQELRGTLGYEQYF
TRBV7-8,16,TRBJ2-4,-,TRBD2,TGTGCCAGCAGCTTTACTGATAGCGGGACCAAAAACATTCAGTACTTC,CASSFTDSGTKNIQYF
TRBV7-9,17,TRBJ1-1,few,-,TGTGCCAGCAGCCTACCTCAGCGGGGTGGGAGGAACACTGAAGCTTTCTTT,CASSLPQRGGRNTEAFF
TRBV12-5,16,TRBJ2-7,-,TRBD2,TGTGCTAGTGGTTCCGGGACTAGCGGGGGGGCCTACGAGCAGTACTTC,CASGSGTSGGAYEQYF
TRBV4-1,13,TRBJ1-1,-,-,TGCGCCAGCAGCCAACAGGACTACACTGAAGCTTTCTTT,CASSQQDYTEAFF
TRBV27,12,TRBJ1-1,few,TRBD1,TGTGCCAGCAGACAGGGGGGAACTGAAGCTTTCTTT,CASRQGGTEAFF
TRBV7-9,15,TRBJ2-1,-,TRBD1,TGTGCCAGCAGCTTAGGGGACAGCGTGTACAATGAGCAGTTCTTC,CASSLGDSVYNEQFF
TRBV9,12,TRBJ2-7,-,-,TGTGCCAGCAGCGGTCGGGGTAACGAGCAGTACTTC,CASSGRGNEQYF
TRBV6-4,15,TRBJ2-2,-,TRBD2,TGTGCCAGCAGTGAGCTAGCGGGAGGCACCGGGGAGCTGTTTTTT,CASSELAGGTGELFF
TRBV25-1,16,TRBJ2-7,-,TRBD1,TGTGCCAGCAGTGACCCACGGACAGGGTACTCATACGAGCAGTACTTC,CASSDPRTGYSYEQYF
TRBV6-5,11,TRBJ2-7,-,-,TGTGCCAGCAGTTCAAACTACGAGCAGTACTTC,CASSSNYEQYF
TRBV9,15,TRBJ1-1,-,TRBD1,TGTGCCAGCAGCCCCGGACAGGGGAGGAACACTGAAGCTTTCTTT,CASSPGQGRNTEAFF
TRBV5-4,15,TRBJ2-1,-,-,TGTGCCAGCAGCTTCCCCCGCGGGACCTACAATGAGCAGTTCTTC,CASSFPRGTYNEQFF
TRBV11-2,15,TRBJ2-5,-,TRBD2,TGTGCCAGCAGCCCTCCGAGCGGGAGGAAGGAGACCCAGTACTTC,CASSPPSGRKETQYF
TRBV9,15,TRBJ2-2,-,-,TGTGCCAGCAGCGTAGATACGGGGTGGACCGGGGAGCTGTTTTTT,CASSVDTGWTGELFF
TRBV6-6,14,TRBJ1-1,-,-,TGTGCCAGCAGTTGGGGGGGAATGAACACTGAAGCTTTCTTT,CASSWGGMNTEAFF
TRBV27,15,TRBJ1-5,-,-,TGTGCCACCTCTCCAGGGAAGAGTGGCAATCAGCCCCAGCATTTT,CATSPGKSGNQPQHF
TRBV4-3,16,TRBJ1-4,-,-,TGCGCCAGCAGCTCCGGGTCCGGGGGATCTAATGAAAAACTGTTTTTT,CASSSGSGGSNEKLFF
TRBV9,16,TRBJ2-1,-,TRBD2,TGTGCCAGCAGCGTAGTCCCCGCCGGGACTAGCGTAGAGCAGTTCTTC,CASSVVPAGTSVEQFF
TRBV10-3,17,TRBJ2-7,-,TRBD2,TGTGCCATCAGTGAGTCAGACGTAGCGGGGGTACCTAAAGAGCAGTACTTC,CAISESDVAGVPKEQYF
TRBV19,14,TRBJ2-7,-,TRBD2,TGTGCCAGTAGTATGCGCGGGGGATCCTACGAGCAGTACTTC,CASSMRGGSYEQYF
TRBV19,15,TRBJ1-1,-,TRBD1,TGTGCCAGTAGTTTGTCCGGGACAGGAGCCACTGAAGCTTTCTTT,CASSLSGTGATEAFF
TRBV6-1,12,TRBJ1-5,-,-,TGTGCCAGCGTGCAGGGGAATCAGCCCCAGCATTTT,CASVQGNQPQHF
TRBV18,14,TRBJ2-5,-,TRBD1,TGTGCCAGCTCACCAGGACAGGGGGAAGAGACCCAGTACTTC,CASSPGQGEETQYF
TRBV4-3,14,TRBJ2-2,-,-,TGCGCCAGCAGCCAAGATCGGGAGACCGGGGAGCTGTTTTTT,CASSQDRETGELFF
TRBV7-9,16,TRBJ1-3,-,TRBD1,TGTGCCAGCAGCGGGGACAGGGGGATATATGGAAACACCATATATTTT,CASSGDRGIYGNTIYF
TRBV7-9,12,TRBJ2-7,-,TRBD1,TGTGCCAGCAGCCAATGGACAGGGGATCAGTACTTC,CASSQWTGDQYF
TRBV10-3,16,TRBJ2-7,-,TRBD1,TGTGCCATCAGAGAAACAGGGGGCCTAACCTCCTACGAGCAGTACTTC,CAIRETGGLTSYEQYF
TRBV7-3,16,TRBJ2-5,-,-,TGTGCCAGCAGCCCGACAGGTAGGGAGCACCAAGAGACCCAGTACTTC,CASSPTGREHQETQYF
TRBV28,14,TRBJ2-1,-,-,TGTGCCAGCAGTTTTGGGGGGAGCTACAATGAGCAGTTCTTC,CASSFGGSYNEQFF
TRBV27,12,TRBJ1-2,-,TRBD1,TGTGCCAGCTCAGGGACAGTCTATGGCTACACCTTC,CASSGTVYGYTF
TRBV27,14,TRBJ1-5,-,-,TGTGCCAGCAGTCCGGGGACTGGGGATCAGCCCCAGCATTTT,CASSPGTGDQPQHF
TRBV4-1,15,TRBJ2-7,-,-,TGCGCCAGCAGCCAACTCGTTGGAGGGGCCTACGAGCAGTACTTC,CASSQLVGGAYEQYF
TRBV7-9,12,TRBJ2-1,-,-,TGTGCCAGCAGCCCCACGCGCAATGAGCAGTTCTTC,CASSPTRNEQFF